This TCR beta chain was captured by sequencing in a study of cytomegalovirus exposure and HLA in healthy donors. Study results and caveats: V- and J-gene trimming of TCR beta was linked (in a later analysis) to a missense DCLRE1C variant. About 87% or about 30% of the time was how often most TCR beta V segments were productive, according to an earlier analysis. TRBV6-2, TRBV6-3 and other indistinguishable V segments were excluded.

This clone was counted a single time. Antigen specificity is unknown. Both 60 Vbeta primers and 13 Jbeta primers went into the PCR. The data were produced by immunoSEQ multiplex PCR, yet TCRdb's version contains in-frame clones alone and is incomplete. The table shows some 120,000 clones, with roughly three fifths occurring only once. Healthy individuals who donated bone marrow served as the donors. Per the germline V gene, CDR1 is SGHVS and CDR2 is FQNEAQ. CDR3 length equals 13 residues. Trimming removed 5 bases from V and 4 bases from J, with 11 bases in between. The receptor was derived from a woman aged 40 to 49 in good health and CMV-seropositive. The chain uses TRBV7-8 and TRBJ1-1; the D is unclear. The sample was PBMCs. The DNA of the CDR3 is TGTGCCAGCAGCATCACTATACCCACTGAAGCTTTCTTT. Its protein product is CASSITIPTEAFF.